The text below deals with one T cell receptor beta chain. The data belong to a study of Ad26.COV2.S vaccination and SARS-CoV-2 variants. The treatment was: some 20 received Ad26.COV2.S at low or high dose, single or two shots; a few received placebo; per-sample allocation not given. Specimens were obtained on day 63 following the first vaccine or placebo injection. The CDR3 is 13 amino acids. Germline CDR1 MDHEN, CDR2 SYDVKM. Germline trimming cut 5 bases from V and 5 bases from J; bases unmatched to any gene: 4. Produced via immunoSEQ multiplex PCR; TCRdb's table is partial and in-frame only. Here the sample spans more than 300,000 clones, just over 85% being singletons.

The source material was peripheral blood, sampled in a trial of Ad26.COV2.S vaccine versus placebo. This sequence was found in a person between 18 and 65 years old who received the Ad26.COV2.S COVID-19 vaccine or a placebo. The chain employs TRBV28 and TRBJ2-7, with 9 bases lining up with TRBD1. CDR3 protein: CASSPGQGDEQYF. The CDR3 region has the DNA TGTGCCAGCAGTCCGGGACAGGGCGACGAGCAGTACTTC.